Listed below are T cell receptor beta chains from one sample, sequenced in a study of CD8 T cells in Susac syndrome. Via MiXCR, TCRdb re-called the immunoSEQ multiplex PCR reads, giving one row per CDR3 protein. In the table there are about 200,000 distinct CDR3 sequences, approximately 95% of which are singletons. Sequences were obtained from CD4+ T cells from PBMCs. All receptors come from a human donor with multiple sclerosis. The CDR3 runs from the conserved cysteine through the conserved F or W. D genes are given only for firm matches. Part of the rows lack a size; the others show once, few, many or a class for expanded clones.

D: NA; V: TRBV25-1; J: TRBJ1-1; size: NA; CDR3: CASSDPEAFF; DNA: TGTGCCAGCAGTGATCCTGAAGCTTTCTTT
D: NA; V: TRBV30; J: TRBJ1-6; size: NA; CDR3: CAWSAGISPLHF; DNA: TGTGCCTGGAGCGCAGGTATTTCACCCCTCCACTTT
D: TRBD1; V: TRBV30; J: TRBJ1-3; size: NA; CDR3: CAWVRRGLRGNTIYF; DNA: TGTGCCTGGGTGCGAAGGGGGCTACGGGGAAACACCATATATTTT
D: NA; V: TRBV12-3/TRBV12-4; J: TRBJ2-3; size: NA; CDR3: CASSPSVDTQYF; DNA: TGTGCCAGCAGCCCATCGGTGGATACGCAGTATTTT
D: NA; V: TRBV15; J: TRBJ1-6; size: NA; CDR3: CATSREEAVYNSPLHF; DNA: TGTGCCACCAGCAGAGAAGAGGCAGTGTATAATTCACCCCTCCACTTT
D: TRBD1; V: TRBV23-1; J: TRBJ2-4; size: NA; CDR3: CASSQPHPRDRIREYF; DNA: TGCGCCAGCAGTCAACCACACCCCCGGGACAGGATCAGAGAGTACTTC
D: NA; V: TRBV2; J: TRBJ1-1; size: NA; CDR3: CASSDYVENTEAFF; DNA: TGTGCCAGCAGTGACTACGTCGAAAACACTGAAGCTTTCTTT
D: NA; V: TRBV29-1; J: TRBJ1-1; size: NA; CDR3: CSVGTRMNTEAFF; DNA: TGCAGCGTTGGAACCAGAATGAACACTGAAGCTTTCTTT
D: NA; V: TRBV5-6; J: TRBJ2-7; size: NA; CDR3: CASSRTQYEQYF; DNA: TGTGCCAGCAGCCGGACACAGTACGAGCAGTACTTC
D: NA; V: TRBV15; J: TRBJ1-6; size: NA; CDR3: CATEGLGSYNSPLHF; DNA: TGTGCCACCGAGGGACTCGGGTCTTATAATTCACCCCTCCACTTT
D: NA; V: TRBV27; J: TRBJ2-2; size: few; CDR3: CASSLSTGELFF; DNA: TGTGCCAGCAGTTTATCGACAGGGGAGCTGTTTTTT
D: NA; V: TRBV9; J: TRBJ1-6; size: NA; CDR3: CASSVDGAYSPLHF; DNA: TGTGCCAGCAGCGTAGACGGGGCATATTCACCCCTCCACTTT
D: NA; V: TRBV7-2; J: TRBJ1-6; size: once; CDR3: CASSTNSGSSYNSPLHF; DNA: TGTGCCAGCAGCACTAACTCGGGTAGTTCCTATAATTCACCCCTCCACTTT
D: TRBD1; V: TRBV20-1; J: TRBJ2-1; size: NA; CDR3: CSASPGQAAYNEQFF; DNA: TGCAGTGCTAGCCCCGGACAGGCGGCCTACAATGAGCAGTTCTTC
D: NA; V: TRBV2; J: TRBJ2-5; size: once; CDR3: CASSGGGTQYF; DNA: TGTGCCAGCAGTGGCGGTGGGACCCAGTACTTC
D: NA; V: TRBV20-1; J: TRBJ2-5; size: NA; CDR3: CSASQGLPQTQYF; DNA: TGCAGTGCCTCCCAGGGACTCCCACAGACCCAGTACTTC
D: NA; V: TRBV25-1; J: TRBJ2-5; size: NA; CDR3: CASSGAIETQYF; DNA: TGTGCCAGCAGTGGAGCAATCGAGACCCAGTACTTC
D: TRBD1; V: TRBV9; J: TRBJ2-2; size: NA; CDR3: CASNTQTGGDTGELFF; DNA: TGTGCCAGCAACACACAGACAGGGGGCGACACCGGGGAGCTGTTTTTT
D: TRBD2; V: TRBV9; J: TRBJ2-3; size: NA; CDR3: CASSVRHSSGGASDTQYF; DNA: TGTGCCAGCAGCGTCCGACACTCTAGCGGGGGGGCCTCAGATACGCAGTATTTT
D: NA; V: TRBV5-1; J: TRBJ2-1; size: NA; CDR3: CASSKTGGEQFF; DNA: TGCGCCAGCAGTAAGACTGGCGGTGAGCAGTTCTTC
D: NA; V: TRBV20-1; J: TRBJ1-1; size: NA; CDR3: CSARDQGRSRSEAFF; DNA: TGCAGTGCTAGAGATCAAGGCAGGAGCCGATCTGAAGCTTTCTTT
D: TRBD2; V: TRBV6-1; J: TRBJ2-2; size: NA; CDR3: CASSGPSLAGGHTGELFF; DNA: TGTGCCAGCAGTGGTCCCTCCCTAGCGGGGGGTCACACCGGGGAGCTGTTTTTT